The 18 T cell receptor beta chains given below trace back to one sample, sequenced in a study of shared clonotypes between healthy human individuals. Data came from immunoSEQ multiplex PCR; TCRdb stores just in-frame clones and leaves some out. The table records over 1.5 million clones, around 98% of them present only once. Sequencing was carried out using naive CD4+ T cells sorted from blood. Subset denoted: CD45RA+ positively selected. All receptors come from a man aged 30 to 39 in good health.

The J gene is TRBJ2-3, the V gene TRBV28; 12 positions match TRBD2. The CDR3 loop spans 14 amino acids. Germline-derived CDR1 and CDR2 are MDHEN and SYDVKM. V gave up 8 bases and J gave up 6 bases; unmatched junction bases: 6. The CDR3 region has the DNA TGTGCCAGCGAACTAGCGGGAGGTGGGGATACGCAGTATTTT. Its protein is CASELAGGGDTQYF. Drawing the rest from reference TRBV28 and TRBJ2-3, the complete variable domain is DVKVTQSSRYLVKRTGEKVFLECVQDMDHENMFWYRQDPGLGLRLIYFSYDVKMKEKGDIPEGYSVSREKKERFSLILESASTNQTSMYLCASELAGGGDTQYFGPGTRLTVL.

This sequence joins TRBV18 and TRBJ2-1; possibly TRBD2 for D (5 bases). Trimming removed 3 bases at V and 5 bases at J, with 8 bases between. The germline gives CDR1 KGHSH, CDR2 LQKENI. The CDR3 spans 13 residues. The CDR3 region is CASSPAGNNEQFF. The CDR3 nucleotides read TGTGCCAGCTCACCGGCCGGGAACAATGAGCAGTTCTTC. Combining the CDR3 with reference TRBV18 and TRBJ2-1 gives the whole variable domain NAGVMQNPRHLVRRRGQEARLRCSPMKGHSHVYWYRQLPEEGLKFMVYLQKENIIDESGMPKERFSAEFPKEGPSILRIQQVVRGDSAAYFCASSPAGNNEQFFGPGTRLTVL.

V usage is TRBV7-6 and J usage is TRBJ1-4; 7 nucleotides agree with TRBD1. Germline assignment: CDR1 SGHVS and CDR2 FNYEAQ. The CDR3 spans 16 residues. Germline trimming cut 5 bases from V and 4 bases from J; bases unmatched to any gene: 10. DNA of the CDR3: TGTGCCAGCAGCAGCCAAGGGACAGCCAATAATGAAAAACTGTTTTTT. Translating it yields CASSSQGTANNEKLFF.

The chain carries TRBV9 and TRBJ1-2; D is perhaps TRBD1 (5 bases). Trimming took off 2 bases at V and 3 bases at J, with 41 bases between the two ends. Per germline, CDR1 SGDLS and CDR2 YYNGEE. The CDR3 is 24 amino acids. The CDR3 spells CASSVSRGRQGESGKGSSYYGYTF. The CDR3 DNA follows: TGTGCCAGCAGCGTTTCTCGGGGCCGGCAGGGCGAAAGTGGCAAGGGGTCGTCCTACTATGGCTACACCTTC.

The genes are TRBV18 and TRBJ1-1; perhaps TRBD1 as D (5 bases). The CDR3 runs to 14 residues. The V end was cut by 2 bases, the J end by 6 bases, with 13 bases between. Germline V gene lookup returns CDR1 KGHSH and CDR2 LQKENI. The CDR3 DNA follows: TGTGCCAGCTCACCATTTTCCCGGGGCGCTGAAGCTTTCTTT. Its translation is CASSPFSRGAEAFF.

About this clone itself: Different DNA sequences within this sample yield the same CDR3. This chain connects TRBV14 to TRBJ2-3, with 7 nucleotides matching TRBD2. V dropped 4 bases and J dropped 6; count of bases not matched to a gene: 7. Germline V gives CDR1 SGHDN, CDR2 FVKESK. The CDR3 sequence is 14 residues long. CDR3 DNA sequence: TGTGCCAGCAGCCTGGCGGGAGTCCCCGATACGCAGTATTTT. It is translated as CASSLAGVPDTQYF.

This clone came up once. The chain couples TRBV29-1 to TRBJ2-5, with a tentative D call TRBD1 (6 bases). Per germline, CDR1 SQVTM and CDR2 ANQGSEA. There are 14 residues in the CDR3. The V gene lost 7 bases and the J gene lost 1 base, with 16 bases spanning the gap. The CDR3: CSGARTATQETQYF. The CDR3 DNA is TGCAGCGGCGCTAGGACAGCGACCCAAGAGACCCAGTACTTC.

The CDR3 spells CASSHSRTSGKHEQFF. CDR3 DNA: TGTGCCAGCAGTCATAGCAGGACTAGCGGGAAACATGAGCAGTTCTTC. The chain couples TRBV27 to TRBJ2-1; 12 bases fit TRBD2. The CDR3 is 16 amino acids. J was trimmed by 8 bases and V by 5 bases; bases with no gene match: 10. The germline CDR1 and CDR2 sequences are MNHEY and SMNVEV (reference sequence).

The chain uses TRBV5-4 and TRBJ2-4; possible D gene TRBD1, 6 bases. The germline gives CDR1 SGHNT, CDR2 YYREEE (reference sequence). The ends were cut back, 3 bases at V and 5 bases at J, with 12 bases in the middle. CDR3 length: 14 amino acids. The CDR3 spells CASSSDRFQNIQYF. Written as DNA, the CDR3 is TGTGCCAGCAGCTCGGACAGATTCCAAAACATTCAGTACTTC.

The chain combines TRBV4-1 with TRBJ2-2; D gene ambiguous. Germline CDR1 and CDR2: MGHRA and YSYEKL. The germline V and J ends were trimmed by 0 bases and 4 bases, with 12 bases remaining between them. The CDR3 consists of 16 residues. CDR3 sequence reads: CASSQDLLRSTGELFF. CDR3 bases: TGCGCCAGCAGCCAAGATCTTCTTAGGAGCACCGGGGAGCTGTTTTTT.

This chain links TRBV5-4 with TRBJ2-2; D possibly corresponds to TRBD2 (9 bases). Germline V gene lookup returns CDR1 SGHNT and CDR2 YYREEE (reference sequence). With 0 bases removed from V and 4 bases from J, the gap between germline ends came to 16 bases. CDR3 length equals 17 residues. The CDR3 is CASSLVASGTGTGELFF. CDR3 nucleotide sequence: TGTGCCAGCAGCTTGGTCGCTAGCGGGACAGGCACCGGGGAGCTGTTTTTT. Using reference TRBV5-4 and TRBJ2-2 for the parts outside the CDR3, the full variable domain is ETGVTQSPTHLIKTRGQQVTLRCSSQSGHNTVSWYQQALGQGPQFIFQYYREEENGRGNFPPRFSGLQFPNYSSELNVNALELDDSALYLCASSLVASGTGTGELFFGEGSRLTVL.

CDR3 in amino acids: CASQTGSYNEQFF. CDR3 nucleotide sequence: TGCGCCAGCCAAACAGGGTCCTACAATGAGCAGTTCTTC. The V gene is TRBV10-2, the J gene TRBJ2-1; D is possibly TRBD1 (6 bases). In germline, CDR1 is WSHSY, CDR2 SAAADI. The V end lost 8 bases, the J end lost 1 base, and 9 bases lay between the germline ends. This CDR3 contains 13 residues.

The rearrangement uses TRBV14 and TRBJ2-7; D unclear. Germline CDR1 reads SGHDN; CDR2 reads FVKESK. CDR3 length: 12 residues. V dropped 3 bases and J dropped 3 bases, with 6 bases sitting between them. CDR3 protein: CASSHTVYEQYF. CDR3 DNA: TGTGCCAGCAGCCACACTGTCTACGAGCAGTACTTC. The complete variable domain, with remaining parts taken from reference TRBV14 and TRBJ2-7, reads EAGVTQFPSHSVIEKGQTVTLRCDPISGHDNLYWYRRVMGKEIKFLLHFVKESKQDESGMPNNRFLAERTGGTYSTLKVQPAELEDSGVYFCASSHTVYEQYFGPGTRLTVT.

This chain links TRBV5-8 with TRBJ2-7; D may correspond to TRBD1 or TRBD2 (6 bases each). Trimming removed 1 base from V and 4 bases from J, with 15 bases in between. Germline-derived CDR1 and CDR2 are SGHTS and YDEGEE. The CDR3 loop spans 15 amino acids. The CDR3 sequence: CASSLIGGTRYEQYF. CDR3 coding DNA: TGTGCCAGCAGCTTGATAGGCGGGACAAGATACGAGCAGTACTTC.

The chain has TRBV28 and TRBJ2-3; 10 nucleotides align to TRBD2. The CDR3 is 17 residues long. V shed 8 bases, J shed 4 bases, and the junction held 15 bases outside the gene matches. CDR1 and CDR2 from the germline V gene are MDHEN and SYDVKM. The CDR3, as DNA: TGTGCCAGCCCCCCTAATCAGGCTAGCGGGAGTGCAGATACGCAGTATTTT. Translating gives CASPPNQASGSADTQYF.

This clone was recorded at least ten times. A junction end diverges from the germline sequence, so it may reflect a read error. The chain combines TRBV27 with TRBJ2-7; 12 bases align to TRBD2. Germline CDR1 is MNHEY and CDR2 is SMNVEV (reference sequence). The CDR3 extends over 14 amino acids. CDR3 bases: TGTGCCAGCATGCATTTGACTAGCGGGAGTTGGAAACACTTC. Its protein product is CASMHLTSGSWKHF.

A note on this clone: This CDR3 is also generated by other DNA sequences in the sample. The rearrangement links TRBV7-2 to TRBJ2-7; the D gene is possibly TRBD2 (6 bases). Germline-derived CDR1 and CDR2 are SGHTA and FQGNSA. V lost 5 bases, J lost 7 bases, and 12 bases lay in between. The CDR3 covers 12 residues. CDR3 residues: CASSRPAGEQYF. In DNA form, the CDR3 reads TGTGCCAGCAGCCGGCCCGCGGGGGAGCAGTACTTC.

The V gene is TRBV6-5, the J gene TRBJ2-5, with 7 positions matching TRBD1. V shed 5 bases, J shed 5 bases, and the junction held 11 bases outside the gene matches. Germline V gives CDR1 MNHEY, CDR2 SVGAGI. This CDR3 spans 15 amino acids. CDR3 in amino acids: CASSPGQVRSETQYF. The DNA for the CDR3 is TGTGCCAGCAGTCCCGGACAGGTTCGATCGGAGACCCAGTACTTC.